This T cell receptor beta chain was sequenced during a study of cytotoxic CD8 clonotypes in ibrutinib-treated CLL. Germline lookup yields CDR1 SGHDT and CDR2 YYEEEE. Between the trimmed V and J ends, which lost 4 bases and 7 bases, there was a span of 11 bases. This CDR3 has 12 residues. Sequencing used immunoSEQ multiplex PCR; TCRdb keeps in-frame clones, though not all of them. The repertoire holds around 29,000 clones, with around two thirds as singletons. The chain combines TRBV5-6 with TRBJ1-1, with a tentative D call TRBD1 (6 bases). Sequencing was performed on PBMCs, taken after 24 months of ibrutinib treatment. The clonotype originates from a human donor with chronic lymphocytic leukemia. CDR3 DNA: TGTGCCAGCAGCCACCTGGACAGTGAAGCTTTCTTT. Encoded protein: CASSHLDSEAFF.